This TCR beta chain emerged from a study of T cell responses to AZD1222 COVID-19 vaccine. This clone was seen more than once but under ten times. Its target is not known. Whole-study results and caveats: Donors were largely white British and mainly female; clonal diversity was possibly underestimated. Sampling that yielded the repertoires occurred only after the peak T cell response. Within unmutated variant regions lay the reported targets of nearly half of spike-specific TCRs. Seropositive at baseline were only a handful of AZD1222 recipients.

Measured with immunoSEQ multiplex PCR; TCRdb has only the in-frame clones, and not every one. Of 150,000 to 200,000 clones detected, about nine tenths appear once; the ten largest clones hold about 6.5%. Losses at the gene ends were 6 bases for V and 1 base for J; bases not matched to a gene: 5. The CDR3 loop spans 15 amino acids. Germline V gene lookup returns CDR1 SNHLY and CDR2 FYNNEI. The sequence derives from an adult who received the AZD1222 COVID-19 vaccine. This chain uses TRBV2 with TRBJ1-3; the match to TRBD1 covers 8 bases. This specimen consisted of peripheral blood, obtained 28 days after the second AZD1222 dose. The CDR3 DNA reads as TGTGCCAGCAGGACAGGGGAAGGGTCTGGAAACACCATATATTTT. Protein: CASRTGEGSGNTIYF.